The entry that follows covers one TCR beta chain sequence. Produced via immunoSEQ multiplex PCR; TCRdb's table is partial and in-frame only. The sample lists fewer than 110,000 clones, more than 70% seen once, with 6.8% in the top ten. This sample is drawn from a study of blood T cell repertoires in COVID-19. CDR1 and CDR2 (germline): SGHAT, FQNNGV. The V gene lost 3 bases and the J gene lost 0 bases, with 17 bases spanning the gap. The CDR3 has 18 amino acids. The sequencing sample was made of peripheral blood. This clonotype was obtained from a man aged 45-65 years with active or convalescent COVID-19. This rearrangement joins TRBV11-2 to TRBJ2-2, with D perhaps matching TRBD1 (5 bases). CDR3 sequence: CASSLARWQGANTGELFF. DNA for the CDR3: TGTGCCAGCAGCTTGGCACGATGGCAGGGCGCGAACACCGGGGAGCTGTTTTTT.